This paragraph reports one T cell receptor (beta chain). The CD4+ fraction was divided into a CD45RA+ naive subset and a CD45RA-negative memory subset. This sample is drawn from a study of shared clonotypes between healthy human individuals. Study context: The plates for each donor numbered three CD4 naive, three CD4 memory, two CD8 naive and one CD8 memory.

The germline V and J ends were trimmed by 4 bases and 5 bases, with 8 bases remaining between them. Germline CDR1 is MGHDK and CDR2 is SYGVNS. CDR3 length: 12 residues. This table comes from immunoSEQ multiplex PCR, and its TCRdb copy is limited to in-frame clones, with some not included. The sample shows about 960,000 clones, more than 75% of them seen only once. This sequence joins TRBV25-1 and TRBJ2-5; D gene ambiguous. The receptor's source is a man between 18 and 29 years old in good health. Sequenced material: memory CD4+ T cells sorted from blood. Regarding subset: CD45RA-negative fraction. The CDR3 sequence: CASSVGMETQYF. The DNA for the CDR3 is TGTGCCAGCAGTGTTGGGATGGAGACCCAGTACTTC.